This T cell receptor beta chain is drawn from a study of type 1 and type 2 diabetes patients. Study information: T cells were magnetically sorted from PBMCs as CD4+ or CD8+ subsets. Across the study, approximately 19 million paired-end reads were produced.

The table lists this clonotype with a few counts. Germline V CDR1 and CDR2: SGHVS, FQNEAQ. The CDR3 runs 12 residues. The V end lost 4 bases, the J end lost 5 bases, and 6 bases lay between the germline ends. Genomic DNA was the PCR template. The TCR beta CDR3 region was amplified using 30 forward and 13 reverse primers. TCRdb passed the multiplex PCR reads through MiXCR, listing each CDR3 protein once. The sample gives 250,000 to 300,000 distinct CDR3 sequences, roughly 50% of which show up once; approximately 15% is in the top ten. The sequencing sample was made of peripheral blood mononuclear cells (PBMCs). The chain uses TRBV7-8 and TRBJ2-1; either TRBD1 or TRBD2 may fit D (5 bases each). This TCR was recovered from a man between 18 and 35 years old with type 2 diabetes. The CDR3 region is CASSWDDNEQFF. CDR3 coding DNA: TGTGCCAGCAGCTGGGACGACAATGAGCAGTTCTTC.